One TCR beta chain is described in this entry. The repertoire was sequenced with immunoSEQ multiplex PCR; TCRdb's copy has only in-frame clones and lacks some. The repertoire holds around 150,000 clones, 84% seen once, with under 2.5% in the top ten. Germline V gene lookup returns CDR1 MNHEY and CDR2 SVGAGI. The ends were cut back, 7 bases at V and 5 bases at J, with 14 bases in the middle. CDR3 size: 13 residues. This specimen comes from a study of blood T cell repertoires in COVID-19. The sample was peripheral blood. This clonotype was sampled from a man between 65 and 80 years old with acute or convalescent COVID-19. This chain joins TRBV6-5 and TRBJ2-5, with D perhaps TRBD1 (6 bases). As DNA, the CDR3 is TGTGCCAGCAAAGTACAGGGACGGGAGACCCAGTACTTC. It yields the protein CASKVQGRETQYF.